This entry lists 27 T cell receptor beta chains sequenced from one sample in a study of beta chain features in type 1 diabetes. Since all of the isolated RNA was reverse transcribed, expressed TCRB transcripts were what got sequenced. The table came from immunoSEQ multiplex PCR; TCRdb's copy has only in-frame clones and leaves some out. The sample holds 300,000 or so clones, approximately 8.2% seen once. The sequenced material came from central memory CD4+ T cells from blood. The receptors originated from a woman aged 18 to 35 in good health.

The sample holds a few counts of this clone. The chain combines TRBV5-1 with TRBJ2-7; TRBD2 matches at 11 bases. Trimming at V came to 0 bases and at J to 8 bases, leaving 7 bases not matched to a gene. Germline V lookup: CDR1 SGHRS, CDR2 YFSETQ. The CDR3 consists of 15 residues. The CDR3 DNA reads TGCGCCAGCAGCTTGGGGGTGGAGACTAGCGGGAAGCAGTACTTC. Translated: CASSLGVETSGKQYF.

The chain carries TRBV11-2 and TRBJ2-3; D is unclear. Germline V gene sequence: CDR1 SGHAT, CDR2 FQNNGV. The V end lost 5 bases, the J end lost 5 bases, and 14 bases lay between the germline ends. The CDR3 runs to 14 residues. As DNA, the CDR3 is TGTGCCAGCAGCAAACAAACCTTAGGAGATACGCAGTATTTT. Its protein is CASSKQTLGDTQYF.

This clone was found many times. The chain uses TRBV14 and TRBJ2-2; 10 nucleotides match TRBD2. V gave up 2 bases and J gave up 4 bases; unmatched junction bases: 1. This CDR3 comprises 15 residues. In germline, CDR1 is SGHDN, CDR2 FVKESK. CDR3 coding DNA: TGTGCCAGCAGCCAACGACTAGCGGGCACCGGGGAGCTGTTTTTT. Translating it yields CASSQRLAGTGELFF.

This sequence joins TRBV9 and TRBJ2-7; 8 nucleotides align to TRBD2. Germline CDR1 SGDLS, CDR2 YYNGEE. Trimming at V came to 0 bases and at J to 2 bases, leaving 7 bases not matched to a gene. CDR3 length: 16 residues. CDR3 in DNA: TGTGCCAGCAGCGTAGGCGGCGGGACTAGGCCCTACGAGCAGTACTTC. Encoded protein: CASSVGGGTRPYEQYF.

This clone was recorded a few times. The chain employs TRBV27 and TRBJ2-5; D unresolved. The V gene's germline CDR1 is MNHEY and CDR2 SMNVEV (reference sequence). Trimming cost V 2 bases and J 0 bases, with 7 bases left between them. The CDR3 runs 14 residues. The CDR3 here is CASSLTGYQETQYF. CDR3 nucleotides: TGTGCCAGCAGTTTAACTGGTTACCAAGAGACCCAGTACTTC.

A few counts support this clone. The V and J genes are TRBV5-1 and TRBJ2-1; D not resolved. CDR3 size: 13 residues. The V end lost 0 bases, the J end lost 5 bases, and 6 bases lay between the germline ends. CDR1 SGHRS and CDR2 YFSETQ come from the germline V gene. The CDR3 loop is CASSLVPNNEQFF. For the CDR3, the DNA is TGCGCCAGCAGCTTGGTCCCCAACAATGAGCAGTTCTTC. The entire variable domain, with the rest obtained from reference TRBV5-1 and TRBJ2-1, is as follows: KAGVTQTPRYLIKTRGQQVTLSCSPISGHRSVSWYQQTPGQGLQFLFEYFSETQRNKGNFPGRFSGRQFSNSRSEMNVSTLELGDSALYLCASSLVPNNEQFFGPGTRLTVL.

The CDR3 region has the DNA TGCAGCGCCGGGGACAGGGTCGACACTGAAGCTTTCTTT. The encoded protein is CSAGDRVDTEAFF. The genes are TRBV29-1 and TRBJ1-1, with 9 bases fitting TRBD1. V gave up 7 bases and J gave up 3 bases; unmatched junction bases: 6. The CDR3 is 13 amino acids. The germline V gene has CDR1 SQVTM and CDR2 ANQGSEA.

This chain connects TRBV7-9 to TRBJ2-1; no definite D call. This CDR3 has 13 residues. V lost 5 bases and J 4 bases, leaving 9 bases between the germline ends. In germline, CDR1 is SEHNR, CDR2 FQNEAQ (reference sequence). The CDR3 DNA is TGTGCCAGCAGCGAATCGAATTACAATGAGCAGTTCTTC. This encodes CASSESNYNEQFF.

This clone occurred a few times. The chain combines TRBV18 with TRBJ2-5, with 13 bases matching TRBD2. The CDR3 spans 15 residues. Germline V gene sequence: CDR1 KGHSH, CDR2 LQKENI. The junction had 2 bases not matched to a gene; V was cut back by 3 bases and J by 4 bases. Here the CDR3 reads CASSPGLAGIETQYF. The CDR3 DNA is TGTGCCAGCTCACCGGGACTAGCGGGAATAGAGACCCAGTACTTC.

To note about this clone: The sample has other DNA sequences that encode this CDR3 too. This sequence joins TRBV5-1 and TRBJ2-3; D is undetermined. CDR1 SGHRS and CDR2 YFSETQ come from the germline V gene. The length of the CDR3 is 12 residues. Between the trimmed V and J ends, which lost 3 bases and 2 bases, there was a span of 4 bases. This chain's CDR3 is CASSSSTDTQYF. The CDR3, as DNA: TGCGCCAGCAGCTCCTCCACAGATACGCAGTATTTT. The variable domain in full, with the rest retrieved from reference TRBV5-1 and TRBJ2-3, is KAGVTQTPRYLIKTRGQQVTLSCSPISGHRSVSWYQQTPGQGLQFLFEYFSETQRNKGNFPGRFSGRQFSNSRSEMNVSTLELGDSALYLCASSSSTDTQYFGPGTRLTVL.

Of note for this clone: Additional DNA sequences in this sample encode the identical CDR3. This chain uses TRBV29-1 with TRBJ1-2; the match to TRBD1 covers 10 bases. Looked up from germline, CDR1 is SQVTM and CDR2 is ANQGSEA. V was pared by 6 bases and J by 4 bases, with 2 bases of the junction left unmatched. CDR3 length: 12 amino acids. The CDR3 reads CSVGQGFYGYTF. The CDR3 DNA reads TGCAGCGTGGGACAGGGGTTCTATGGCTACACCTTC.

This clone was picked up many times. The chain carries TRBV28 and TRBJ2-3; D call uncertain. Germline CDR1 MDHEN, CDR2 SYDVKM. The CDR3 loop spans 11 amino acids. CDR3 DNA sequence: TGTGCGAACTGTCGCACAGATACGCAGTATTTT. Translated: CANCRTDTQYF.

CDR3 sequence: CATSSGLAGREKLFF. As DNA, the CDR3 is TGTGCCACCAGCAGCGGACTAGCGGGACGTGAAAAACTGTTTTTT. The chain recombines TRBV15 with TRBJ1-4, with a weak D call TRBD1 (5 bases). The germline gives CDR1 LNHNV, CDR2 YYDKDF (reference sequence). This CDR3 has 15 residues. The V gene lost 3 bases and the J gene lost 7 bases, with 15 bases spanning the gap. Based on the CDR3 plus reference TRBV15 and TRBJ1-4, the full variable domain is DAMVIQNPRYQVTQFGKPVTLSCSQTLNHNVMYWYQQKSSQAPKLLFHYYDKDFNNEADTPDNFQSRRPNTSFCFLDIRSPGLGDTAMYLCATSSGLAGREKLFFGSGTQLSVL.

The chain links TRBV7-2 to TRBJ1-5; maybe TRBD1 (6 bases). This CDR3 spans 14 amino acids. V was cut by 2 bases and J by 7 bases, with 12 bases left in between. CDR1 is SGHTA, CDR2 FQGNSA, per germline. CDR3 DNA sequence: TGTGCCAGCAGCTTATTGGGGGCTGGACAGCCCCAGCATTTT. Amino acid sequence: CASSLLGAGQPQHF. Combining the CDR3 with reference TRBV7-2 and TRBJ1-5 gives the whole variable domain GAGVSQSPSNKVTEKGKDVELRCDPISGHTALYWYRQSLGQGLEFLIYFQGNSAPDKSGLPSDRFSAERTGGSVSTLTIQRTQQEDSAVYLCASSLLGAGQPQHFGDGTRLSIL.

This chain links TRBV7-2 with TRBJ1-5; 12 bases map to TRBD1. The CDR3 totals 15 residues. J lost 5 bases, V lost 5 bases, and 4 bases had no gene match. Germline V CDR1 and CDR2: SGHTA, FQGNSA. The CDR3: CASSPGQGADQPQHF. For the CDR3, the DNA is TGTGCCAGCAGCCCGGGACAGGGGGCTGATCAGCCCCAGCATTTT.

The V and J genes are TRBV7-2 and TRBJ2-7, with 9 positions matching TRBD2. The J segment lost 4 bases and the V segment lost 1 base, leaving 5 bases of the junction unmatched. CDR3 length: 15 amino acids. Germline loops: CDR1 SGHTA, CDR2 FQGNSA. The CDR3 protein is CASSLGAGGPYEQYF. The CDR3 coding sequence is TGTGCCAGCAGCTTAGGGGCGGGAGGGCCTTACGAGCAGTACTTC.

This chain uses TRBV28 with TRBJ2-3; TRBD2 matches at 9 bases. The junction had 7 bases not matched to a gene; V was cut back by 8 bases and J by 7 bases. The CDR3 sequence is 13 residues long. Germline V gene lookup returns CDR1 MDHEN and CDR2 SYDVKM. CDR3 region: CASVAGDFNTQYF. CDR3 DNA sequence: TGTGCCAGCGTAGCGGGAGATTTCAATACGCAGTATTTT. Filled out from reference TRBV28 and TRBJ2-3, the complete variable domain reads DVKVTQSSRYLVKRTGEKVFLECVQDMDHENMFWYRQDPGLGLRLIYFSYDVKMKEKGDIPEGYSVSREKKERFSLILESASTNQTSMYLCASVAGDFNTQYFGPGTRLTVL.

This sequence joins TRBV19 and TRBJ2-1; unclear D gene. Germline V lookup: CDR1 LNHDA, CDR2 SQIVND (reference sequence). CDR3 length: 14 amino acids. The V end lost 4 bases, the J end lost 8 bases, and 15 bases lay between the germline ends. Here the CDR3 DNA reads TGTGCCAGTAGTACCGACCCCAACCACCATGAGCAGTTCTTC. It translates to CASSTDPNHHEQFF.

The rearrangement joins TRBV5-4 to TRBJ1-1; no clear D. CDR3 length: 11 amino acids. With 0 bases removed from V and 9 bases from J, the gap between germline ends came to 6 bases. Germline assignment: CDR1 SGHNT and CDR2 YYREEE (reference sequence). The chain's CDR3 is CASSLGYQAFF. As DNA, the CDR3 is TGTGCCAGCAGCTTGGGTTATCAAGCTTTCTTT.

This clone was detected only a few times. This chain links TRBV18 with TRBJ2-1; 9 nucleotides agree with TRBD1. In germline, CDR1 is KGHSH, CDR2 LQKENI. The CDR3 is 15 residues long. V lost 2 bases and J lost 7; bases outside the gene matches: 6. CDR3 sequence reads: CASSPRAGQGNEQFF. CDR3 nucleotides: TGTGCCAGCTCACCAAGGGCAGGACAGGGGAATGAGCAGTTCTTC. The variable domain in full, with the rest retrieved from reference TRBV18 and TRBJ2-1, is NAGVMQNPRHLVRRRGQEARLRCSPMKGHSHVYWYRQLPEEGLKFMVYLQKENIIDESGMPKERFSAEFPKEGPSILRIQQVVRGDSAAYFCASSPRAGQGNEQFFGPGTRLTVL.

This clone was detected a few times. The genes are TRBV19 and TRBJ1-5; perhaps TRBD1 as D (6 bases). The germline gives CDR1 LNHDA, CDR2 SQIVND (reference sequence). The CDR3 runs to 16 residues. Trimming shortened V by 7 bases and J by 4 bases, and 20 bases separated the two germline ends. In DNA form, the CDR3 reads TGTGCCAGTACCCATAAAATGGACGGACAGAATCAGCCCCAGCATTTT. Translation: CASTHKMDGQNQPQHF.

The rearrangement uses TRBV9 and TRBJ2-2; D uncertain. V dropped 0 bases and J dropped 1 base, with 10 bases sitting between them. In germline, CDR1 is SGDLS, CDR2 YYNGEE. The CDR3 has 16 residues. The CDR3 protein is CASSVVPAVNTGELFF. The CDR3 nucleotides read TGTGCCAGCAGCGTAGTCCCCGCGGTGAACACCGGGGAGCTGTTTTTT.

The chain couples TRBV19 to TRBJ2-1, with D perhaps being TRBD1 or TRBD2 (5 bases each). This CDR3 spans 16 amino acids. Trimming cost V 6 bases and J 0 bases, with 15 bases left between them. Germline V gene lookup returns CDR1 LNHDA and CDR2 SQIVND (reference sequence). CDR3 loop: CASSKTGTGSYNEQFF. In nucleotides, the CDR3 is TGTGCCAGTAGCAAAACCGGGACCGGCTCCTACAATGAGCAGTTCTTC.

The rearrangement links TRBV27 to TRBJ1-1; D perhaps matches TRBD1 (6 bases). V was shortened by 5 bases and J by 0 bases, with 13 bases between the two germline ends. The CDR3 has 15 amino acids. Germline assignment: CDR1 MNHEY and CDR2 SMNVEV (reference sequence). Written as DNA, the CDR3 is TGTGCCAGCAGTCCCCACAGGGTATTGAACACTGAAGCTTTCTTT. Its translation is CASSPHRVLNTEAFF.

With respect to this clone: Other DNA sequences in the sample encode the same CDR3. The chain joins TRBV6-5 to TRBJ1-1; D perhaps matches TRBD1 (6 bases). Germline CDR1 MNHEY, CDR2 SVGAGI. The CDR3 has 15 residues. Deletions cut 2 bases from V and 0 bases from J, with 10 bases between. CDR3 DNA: TGTGCCAGCAGTTACGGGGGGCTCATGAACACTGAAGCTTTCTTT. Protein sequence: CASSYGGLMNTEAFF.

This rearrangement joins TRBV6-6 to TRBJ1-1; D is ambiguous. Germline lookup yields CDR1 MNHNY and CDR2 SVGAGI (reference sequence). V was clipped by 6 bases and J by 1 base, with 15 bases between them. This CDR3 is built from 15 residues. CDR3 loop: CASRPRPNPNTEAFF. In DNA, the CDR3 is TGTGCCAGCAGACCACGACCAAACCCGAACACTGAAGCTTTCTTT.

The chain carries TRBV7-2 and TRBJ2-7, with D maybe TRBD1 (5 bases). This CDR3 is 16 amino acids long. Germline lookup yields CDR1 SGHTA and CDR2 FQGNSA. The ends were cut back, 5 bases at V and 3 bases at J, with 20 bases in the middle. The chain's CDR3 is CASSHTRQFSSYEQYF. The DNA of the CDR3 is TGTGCCAGCAGCCACACCAGACAGTTCTCTAGCTACGAGCAGTACTTC. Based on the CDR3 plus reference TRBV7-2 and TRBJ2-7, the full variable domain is GAGVSQSPSNKVTEKGKDVELRCDPISGHTALYWYRQSLGQGLEFLIYFQGNSAPDKSGLPSDRFSAERTGGSVSTLTIQRTQQEDSAVYLCASSHTRQFSSYEQYFGPGTRLTVT.